This T cell receptor beta chain came from a study of blood T cell repertoires in COVID-19. Study overall: Samples taken during acute and convalescent COVID-19 were collected in the United States, Italy and Spain. Sources were T cells, B-cell-depleted T cells, or PBMCs; the material itself was cDNA or gDNA.

CDR3 length: 15 amino acids. Trimming removed 1 base at V and 8 bases at J, with 12 bases between. CDR1 SGHTA and CDR2 FQGNSA come from the germline V gene. This clone was counted once. Original processing notes: Nucleated cell number was recorded as an estimate derived from reference gene primer amplification. The protocol was immunoSEQ multiplex PCR, while the TCRdb copy is restricted to in-frame clones and leaves out a portion. From that table come the V and J calls and clone size; the DNA was used to work out D and trimming. The table lists roughly 70,000 clones, about four fifths of them singletons.

The receptor was isolated from a man between 65 and 85 years old who had recovered from COVID-19. Specimen: peripheral blood. The chain uses TRBV7-2 and TRBJ1-6, with TRBD1 as a possible D gene (6 bases). Written as DNA, the CDR3 is TGTGCCAGCAGCTTAGTCGGCAGGGGTGATTCACCCCTCCACTTT. Protein product: CASSLVGRGDSPLHF.